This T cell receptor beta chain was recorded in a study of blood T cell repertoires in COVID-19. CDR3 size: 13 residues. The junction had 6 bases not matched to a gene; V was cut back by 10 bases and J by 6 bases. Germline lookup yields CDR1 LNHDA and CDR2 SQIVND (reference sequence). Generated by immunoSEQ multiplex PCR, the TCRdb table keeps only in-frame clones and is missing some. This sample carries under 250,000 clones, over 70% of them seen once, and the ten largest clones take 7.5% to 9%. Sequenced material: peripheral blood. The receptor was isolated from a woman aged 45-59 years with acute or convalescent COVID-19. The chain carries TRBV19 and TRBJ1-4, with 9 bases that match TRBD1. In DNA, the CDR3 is TGTGCCACTAAGCGGACAGGGGATGAAAAACTGTTTTTT. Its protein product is CATKRTGDEKLFF.